The TCR beta chain described here comes from a study of CD8 T cells in Susac syndrome. This clonotype was seen just once. V lost 5 bases to trimming and J lost 2 bases, with 8 bases between them. The CDR3 runs 12 residues. The germline CDR1 and CDR2 sequences are DFQATT and SNEGSKA (reference sequence). The RNA input was about 0.5 to 1 ug, and it was reverse transcribed with random hexamers. With immunoSEQ multiplex PCR, TCR beta CDR3 was amplified across 54 Vbeta and 13 Jbeta. MiXCR, applied by TCRdb to the immunoSEQ multiplex PCR reads, yields one record per CDR3 protein. This repertoire shows about 210,000 distinct CDR3 sequences, approximately 95% found once; its top ten account for 0.082%. TCR beta sequences were obtained from blood CD8+ and CD4+ T cells. TEMRA cells were FACS-enriched, unlike CD8+ and CD4+ T cells, which were negatively isolated.

This receptor was taken from a human donor with multiple sclerosis. Input material: CD4+ T cells from PBMCs. The J gene is TRBJ2-3, the V gene TRBV20-1, with D tentatively TRBD2 (5 bases). In DNA form, the CDR3 reads TGCAGTGCTTCCCGGGACACAGATACGCAGTATTTT. Its protein is CSASRDTDTQYF.